The rows below give T cell receptor beta chains drawn from one sample of a study of cytomegalovirus exposure and HLA in healthy donors. Clones were sequenced by immunoSEQ multiplex PCR, and TCRdb holds only the in-frame ones, with some missing. Among 100,000 to 150,000 clones, roughly 80% were seen once, and the ten largest hold about 3.9%. The material sequenced was PBMCs. The origin of the receptors is a young man in good health and CMV-seropositive. Both conserved end residues are part of each CDR3. The D gene is left open where the match is weak. Size tells how often a clone was seen (once, few, many) or the class of an expanded clone, and some rows leave it out.

size: NA; J: TRBJ1-2; D: NA; V: TRBV7-8; DNA: TGTGCCAGCAGCTCTGACCGTATGCTCGGGGTCTATGGCTACACCTTC; CDR3: CASSSDRMLGVYGYTF
size: NA; J: TRBJ2-2; D: TRBD2; V: TRBV25-1; DNA: TGTGCCAGTCGCGGAATGGCGGGGGGGCTGTTTTTT; CDR3: CASRGMAGGLFF
size: NA; J: TRBJ2-3; D: TRBD2; V: TRBV15; DNA: TGTGCCACCAGCAGAGATAGCCGGACTAGCGGGACCGGTCACACAGATACGCAGTATTTT; CDR3: CATSRDSRTSGTGHTDTQYF
size: NA; J: TRBJ2-3; D: TRBD2; V: TRBV13; DNA: TGTGCCAGCAGCTTAAGCCTAGCGGGGGGGCCGGATACGCAGTATTTT; CDR3: CASSLSLAGGPDTQYF
size: NA; J: TRBJ1-6; D: NA; V: TRBV6-6; DNA: TGTGCCAGCAGTTACTCGGGGAGTTGGGATTCACCCCTCCACTTT; CDR3: CASSYSGSWDSPLHF
size: NA; J: TRBJ2-1; D: TRBD2; V: TRBV19; DNA: TGTGCCAGTGGTGGCGGGAGAGGCGAACAGTTCTTC; CDR3: CASGGGRGEQFF
size: NA; J: TRBJ2-2; D: TRBD2; V: TRBV7-9; DNA: TGTGCCAGCAGCCTCCGAGGGGGACTAGCGGGAGAGATTGCCGGGGAGCTGTTTTTT; CDR3: CASSLRGGLAGEIAGELFF
size: NA; J: TRBJ2-7; D: NA; V: TRBV28; DNA: TGTGCCAGCAGTTTCGGGATAACCTACGAGCAGTACTTC; CDR3: CASSFGITYEQYF
size: NA; J: TRBJ2-2; D: TRBD1; V: TRBV11-3; DNA: TGTGCCAGCAGCCGGGGACAGACCACCGGGGAGCTGTTTTTT; CDR3: CASSRGQTTGELFF
size: NA; J: TRBJ2-5; D: NA; V: TRBV11-2; DNA: TGTGCCAGCAGCTTATCTCTGGAGGTGGAGACCCAGTACTTC; CDR3: CASSLSLEVETQYF
size: NA; J: TRBJ2-5; D: TRBD2; V: TRBV7-9; DNA: TGTGCCAGCAGCTTGTACACTAGCGGGGGGGAAAAACAAGAGACCCAGTACTTC; CDR3: CASSLYTSGGEKQETQYF
size: NA; J: TRBJ1-6; D: NA; V: TRBV6-4; DNA: TGTGCCAGCAGCGCCGGGACTAATAATTCACCCCTCCACTTT; CDR3: CASSAGTNNSPLHF
size: NA; J: TRBJ1-5; D: NA; V: TRBV27; DNA: TGTGCCAGCAGCCGGGTTGGGGCTACCCGGCAGCCCCAGCATTTT; CDR3: CASSRVGATRQPQHF
size: NA; J: TRBJ1-1; D: NA; V: TRBV2; DNA: TGTGCCAGCAGTAAGGGACATATGAACACTGAAGCTTTCTTT; CDR3: CASSKGHMNTEAFF
size: NA; J: TRBJ2-3; D: TRBD2; V: TRBV7-2; DNA: TGTGCCAGCAGTTACACCCCCTCTAGCGGGGTGAGGGGAACGCAGTATTTT; CDR3: CASSYTPSSGVRGTQYF
size: NA; J: TRBJ2-1; D: TRBD2; V: TRBV6-1; DNA: TGTGCCAGCAGTGAAACGGGAGGGGGGAATGAGCAGTTCTTC; CDR3: CASSETGGGNEQFF
size: NA; J: TRBJ1-1; D: TRBD1; V: TRBV7-6; DNA: TGTGCCAGCAGCTTCTCAGGGGGCCTCATGAACACTGAAGCTTTCTTT; CDR3: CASSFSGGLMNTEAFF
size: NA; J: TRBJ1-4; D: NA; V: TRBV4-3; DNA: TGCGCCAGCAGCCAAGATTGGAGGGAGGATGAAAAACTGTTTTTT; CDR3: CASSQDWREDEKLFF
size: NA; J: TRBJ1-1; D: TRBD1; V: TRBV4-1; DNA: TGCGCCAGCAGCCAAAGGACAGGGACGAACACTGAAGCTTTCTTT; CDR3: CASSQRTGTNTEAFF
size: NA; J: TRBJ2-3; D: NA; V: TRBV5-1; DNA: TGCGCCAGCGCCGATCTGGGGGCCACAGATACGCAGTATTTT; CDR3: CASADLGATDTQYF
size: NA; J: TRBJ2-5; D: TRBD1; V: TRBV2; DNA: TGCGCTGCTCCGATAGGGACAGGGAAGACCCAGTACTTC; CDR3: CAAPIGTGKTQYF
size: NA; J: TRBJ1-1; D: NA; V: TRBV29-1; DNA: TGCAGCACAAGGCTCAGGGTATCGGACACTGAAGCTTTCTTT; CDR3: CSTRLRVSDTEAFF
size: NA; J: TRBJ2-1; D: NA; V: TRBV9; DNA: TGTGCCAGCAGCGTAGGGGGCCGGAACAATGAGCAGTTCTTC; CDR3: CASSVGGRNNEQFF
size: NA; J: TRBJ2-7; D: NA; V: TRBV14; DNA: TGTGCCAGCAGCCACCCACAGGGCCGAGAAACCTACGAGCAGTACTTC; CDR3: CASSHPQGRETYEQYF
size: NA; J: TRBJ2-7; D: TRBD2; V: TRBV7-2; DNA: TGTGCCAGCAGCTTCCGGAGCGGGGGGAACTACGAGCAGTACTTC; CDR3: CASSFRSGGNYEQYF
size: NA; J: TRBJ1-4; D: NA; V: TRBV6-6; DNA: TGTGCCAGCAGTTACTCGACTGAGGAAAAACTGTTTTTT; CDR3: CASSYSTEEKLFF
size: many; J: TRBJ1-5; D: NA; V: TRBV7-2; DNA: TGTGCCAGCAGCTTAGTGGCTTTCAATCAGCCCCAGCATTTT; CDR3: CASSLVAFNQPQHF
size: NA; J: TRBJ1-4; D: TRBD1; V: TRBV7-7; DNA: TGTGCCAGCAGCTCCCGAGAGGGGACAGCAAATGAAAAACTGTTTTTT; CDR3: CASSSREGTANEKLFF
size: NA; J: TRBJ2-1; D: TRBD1; V: TRBV7-2; DNA: TGTGCCAGCAGCTTAACGGCAGGGGGCTACAATGAGCAGTTCTTC; CDR3: CASSLTAGGYNEQFF